This TCR beta chain was documented in a study of T-cell reconstitution after alpha-beta-depleted transplantation in children. Whole-study results and caveats: Elevated TCRbeta diversity at day 60 was traced, in some patients, to surviving recipient T cells and thymic progenitors. T cells produced anew were the main source of T-cell counts and diversity one year after transplant.

CDR3 length: 14 residues. CDR1 and CDR2 from the germline V gene are MNHEY and SVGAGI. Trimming took 6 bases from V and 2 from J, leaving 11 bases between them. The authors prepared the TCRbeta library with unique molecular identifiers. TCRdb recomputed calls from the PCR reads with MiXCR, one row per CDR3 protein. The profile shows approximately 170,000 distinct CDR3 sequences, 11% of them singletons. In its sample, this clonotype was seen many times. The antigen is undetermined. The V gene is TRBV6-5, the J gene TRBJ2-1; D is possibly TRBD1 or TRBD2 (5 bases each). The specimen was PBMCs, collected before TCRalphabeta/CD19-depleted stem cell transplant. This receptor was obtained from a boy between 2 and 15 years old with acute myeloid leukemia, due to receive a stem cell transplant. The CDR3 region has the DNA TGTGCCAGCAGACCCGGGACGGCCTACAATGAGCAGTTCTTC. Protein sequence: CASRPGTAYNEQFF.